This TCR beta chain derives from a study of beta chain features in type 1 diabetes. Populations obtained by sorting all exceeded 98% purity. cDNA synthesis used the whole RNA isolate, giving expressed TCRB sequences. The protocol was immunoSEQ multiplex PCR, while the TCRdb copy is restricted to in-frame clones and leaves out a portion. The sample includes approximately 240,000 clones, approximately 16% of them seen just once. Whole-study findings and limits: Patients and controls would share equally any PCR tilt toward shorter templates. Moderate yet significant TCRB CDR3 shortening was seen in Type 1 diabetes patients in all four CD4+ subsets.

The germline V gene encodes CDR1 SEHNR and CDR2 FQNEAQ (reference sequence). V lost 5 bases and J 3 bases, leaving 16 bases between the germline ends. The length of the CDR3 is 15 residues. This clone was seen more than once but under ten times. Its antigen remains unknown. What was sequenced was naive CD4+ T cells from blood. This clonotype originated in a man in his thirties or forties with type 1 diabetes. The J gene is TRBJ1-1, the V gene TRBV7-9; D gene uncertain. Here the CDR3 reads CASSPEDGWDTEAFF. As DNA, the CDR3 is TGTGCCAGCAGCCCCGAGGACGGGTGGGACACTGAAGCTTTCTTT.